This is a list of T cell receptor beta chains from one sample in a study of cytomegalovirus exposure and HLA in healthy donors. Sequencing used immunoSEQ multiplex PCR; TCRdb keeps in-frame clones, though not all of them. The profile covers about 180,000 clones, with 82% appearing a single time and 1.5% to 1.9% taken by the ten largest. Sequencing was performed on PBMCs. The receptors originated from a middle-aged man in good health and CMV-seronegative. Each CDR3 is given with its conserved first and last residue. D genes are given only for firm matches. Where a row states a size, it is once, few, many or the class of an expanded clone; other rows omit it.

d_call j_call v_call clone_size cdr3_aa cdr3_nt
. TRBJ1-2 TRBV6-5 . CASSYGGYGYTF TGTGCCAGCAGTTATGGCGGCTATGGCTACACCTTC
. TRBJ1-2 TRBV7-9 . CASSPGDYGYTF TGTGCCAGCAGCCCGGGGGACTATGGCTACACCTTC
. TRBJ2-2 TRBV28 . CASSLPGINTGELFF TGTGCCAGCAGTTTACCCGGGATTAACACCGGGGAGCTGTTTTTT
. TRBJ2-5 TRBV11-2 . CASSSQRETQYF TGTGCCAGCAGCTCACAACGAGAGACCCAGTACTTC
TRBD2 TRBJ2-4 TRBV2 . CASSEYGTSGLNIQYF TGTGCCAGCAGTGAATACGGGACTAGCGGCCTCAACATTCAGTACTTC
TRBD2 TRBJ2-3 TRBV7-2 once CASSLHSGGTDTQYF TGTGCCAGCAGCTTACATAGCGGGGGCACAGATACGCAGTATTTT
TRBD1 TRBJ2-7 TRBV29-1 . CSVRQGSYEQYF TGCAGCGTTCGACAGGGCTCCTACGAGCAGTACTTC
TRBD1 TRBJ2-7 TRBV18 . CASSRAGGDYEQYF TGTGCCAGCTCAAGGGCAGGGGGCGATTACGAGCAGTACTTC
. TRBJ1-1 TRBV7-2 . CASSIWASTEAFF TGTGCCAGCAGTATTTGGGCAAGCACAGAAGCTTTCTTT
. TRBJ1-3 TRBV28 . CASSLPHSGSGNTIYF TGTGCCAGCAGTTTACCCCACAGTGGCTCTGGAAACACCATATATTTT